This T cell receptor (beta chain) was recovered during a study of spatial heterogeneity in lung cancer. Study context: Within tumor regions, the number of TCR transcripts tracked closely with a T cell module score obtained from matched bulk RNA-seq.

This clonotype has a handful of counts. Its antigen is undetermined. Since the library was made to target alpha chains, this beta chain is a stray read and its abundance is not meaningful. Time point: sample taken at primary tumor resection. Whole RNA, isolated from tumor, nontumor lung or frozen PBMC, was sequenced without prior sorting. V gave up 3 bases and J gave up 3 bases, with 8 bases separating them. Germline loops: CDR1 SGHDN, CDR2 FVKESK. The CDR3 runs 13 residues. Study results and limitations: Tumors with more nonsynonymous mutations had more expanded intratumoral alpha and beta TCRs. Ubiquitous expanded TCR counts tracked ubiquitous nonsynonymous mutations, and regional counts tracked regional ones.

All TCR cDNA molecules were individually tagged with a unique molecular identifier. TCRdb re-called the 5' RACE reads through MiXCR, storing one row per CDR3 protein. The sample lists about 18,000 distinct CDR3 sequences; 8.5% to 10% were seen once. The input for sequencing was lung tumor tissue, taken at surgery. The sequence came from a female donor with early-stage non-small cell lung cancer. V and J are TRBV14 and TRBJ2-5, with D maybe TRBD1 (5 bases). The chain's CDR3 is CASSQAREETQYF. CDR3 sequence (DNA): TGTGCCAGCAGCCAGGCCAGGGAAGAGACCCAGTACTTC.